This T cell receptor (beta chain) was sequenced for a study of T cells after posttransplantation cyclophosphamide. TCRdb's copy holds only in-frame clones and misses some; the assay was immunoSEQ multiplex PCR. The repertoire holds 15,000 to 20,000 clones, with less than 85% as singletons. Control samples came 1 year after myeloablative marrow transplants with methotrexate plus calcineurin inhibitor. Points on this clone: The antigen remains unidentified.

General study results and limits: Skin or GI-infiltrating T cells shared few TRB sequences with blood. After PTCy, TRB diversity resembled that of CNI/methotrexate controls. Later post-transplant blood repertoires were often dominated by donor CD8+ memory clones.

The germline V gene has CDR1 MNHEY and CDR2 SMNVEV (reference sequence). CDR3 length: 16 amino acids. Trimming removed 5 bases from V and 3 bases from J; junction bases left unmatched: 7. The rearrangement links TRBV27 to TRBJ2-5; 12 nucleotides agree with TRBD1. The material was PBMCs, obtained after allogeneic stem cell transplant with calcineurin inhibitor and methotrexate. This TCR came from a female patient aged 18-30 years who received an allogeneic stem cell transplant from an unrelated donor, was CMV-positive, and had acute and chronic GVHD. Some of the T cells might come from the graft donor. This chain's CDR3 is CASSPGTGGLKETQYF. The DNA of the CDR3 is TGTGCCAGCAGTCCAGGGACAGGGGGCTTGAAAGAGACCCAGTACTTC.